The 12 T cell receptor beta chains presented below share a single source sample, sequenced in a study of OX40 agonist ivuxolimab in advanced cancers. Repertoires were generated with immunoSEQ multiplex PCR, while TCRdb's copy carries only in-frame clones and drops some. The table has 35,000 to 45,000 clones, approximately 91% seen once. Here the sequenced sample was CD4+ or CD8+ T cells sorted from blood, taken in a trial of the OX40 agonist ivuxolimab. The source of these receptors is an adult with an advanced solid tumor such as melanoma, head and neck, liver or kidney cancer.

V and J are TRBV27 and TRBJ1-1; D is ambiguous. The V end lost 8 bases, the J end lost 1 base, and 11 bases lay between the germline ends. The CDR3 covers 13 residues. Germline CDR1 reads MNHEY; CDR2 reads SMNVEV (reference sequence). CDR3 in DNA: TGTGCCAGCGGAGTCAGTCCGAACACTGAAGCTTTCTTT. Protein product: CASGVSPNTEAFF.

The chain carries TRBV4-1 and TRBJ1-3; D not resolved. Germline V gives CDR1 MGHRA, CDR2 YSYEKL. This CDR3 spans 16 amino acids. The germline V and J ends were trimmed by 1 base and 7 bases, with 17 bases remaining between them. The CDR3: CASSQVEGVEGNTIYF. The DNA for the CDR3 is TGCGCCAGCAGCCAAGTGGAGGGTGTAGAAGGGAACACCATATATTTT.

The rearrangement uses TRBV7-9 and TRBJ2-6; 7 nucleotides align to TRBD1. The CDR3 consists of 17 residues. Germline V gene lookup returns CDR1 SEHNR and CDR2 FQNEAQ (reference sequence). The CDR3, as DNA: TGTGTCTTACGAGGGGGACAGCTCAGCTCTGGGGCCAACGTCCTGACTTTC. It translates to CVLRGGQLSSGANVLTF.

J is TRBJ2-7 and V is TRBV7-3; 12 bases are a match to TRBD1. This CDR3 is 15 amino acids long. V lost 5 bases and J lost 5; bases outside the gene matches: 7. Germline lookup yields CDR1 SGHTA and CDR2 FQGTGA. In DNA, the CDR3 is TGTGCCAGCAGCCGTAGGGGACAGGGGGCTCACGAGCAGTACTTC. Amino acids: CASSRRGQGAHEQYF.

For this clone: With only one base between it and a far larger clone, this is likely a read error. The rearrangement uses TRBV5-6 and TRBJ1-2, with no clear D. The CDR3 runs 13 residues. V lost 4 bases, J lost 0 bases, and 7 bases lay in between. Germline-derived CDR1 and CDR2 are SGHDT and YYEEEE. In DNA, the CDR3 is TGTGCCAGCAGCGTAGGAACTAACTATGGCTACACCTTC. Protein sequence: CASSVGTNYGYTF.

J is TRBJ1-3 and V is TRBV6-1; D uncertain. V was trimmed by 7 bases and J by 0 bases, leaving 13 bases between them. Germline lookup yields CDR1 MNHNS and CDR2 SASEGT. This CDR3 comprises 15 residues. CDR3 DNA: TGTGCCAGCACCCTGCTTCCCTCCTCTGGAAACACCATATATTTT. Protein: CASTLLPSSGNTIYF.

This chain joins TRBV5-6 and TRBJ1-2; 9 bases match TRBD1. CDR1 and CDR2 from the germline V gene are SGHDT and YYEEEE. This CDR3 is 15 amino acids long. After removal of 4 bases from V and 2 bases from J, the junction contained 6 bases not matched to a gene. The CDR3 protein is CASSLGTGTNYGYTF. DNA for the CDR3: TGTGCCAGCAGCCTCGGGACAGGGACGAACTATGGCTACACCTTC.

There are a few counts of this clone. V and J are TRBV19 and TRBJ2-7, with 8 nucleotides matching TRBD1. CDR3 length: 14 amino acids. J gave up 2 bases and V 5 bases, and 5 bases lay outside the gene matches. Germline V CDR1 and CDR2: LNHDA, SQIVND (reference sequence). The CDR3 DNA sequence: TGTGCCAGTAGTGTAGGACAGGGCACCTACGAGCAGTACTTC. Encoded protein: CASSVGQGTYEQYF.

The chain links TRBV7-9 to TRBJ1-1; perhaps TRBD1 as D (6 bases). The V gene's germline CDR1 is SEHNR and CDR2 FQNEAQ (reference sequence). The CDR3 loop spans 16 amino acids. V dropped 4 bases and J dropped 1 base, with 16 bases sitting between them. The CDR3 sequence is CASSSVGGLRNTEAFF. The CDR3 coding sequence is TGTGCCAGCAGCTCCGTTGGGGGGCTGCGGAACACTGAAGCTTTCTTT.

The V and J genes are TRBV9 and TRBJ2-5; a possible D gene is TRBD2 (5 bases). The CDR3 sequence is 13 residues long. V shed 2 bases and J shed 4 bases, with 9 bases lying between them. Looked up from germline, CDR1 is SGDLS and CDR2 is YYNGEE. Written as DNA, the CDR3 is TGTGCCAGCAGCGTTAATGGAGGAGAGACCCAGTACTTC. It yields the protein CASSVNGGETQYF.

The gene calls are TRBV19 and TRBJ2-3, with 12 bases fitting TRBD2. Germline V gene data show CDR1 as LNHDA and CDR2 as SQIVND (reference sequence). This CDR3 has 15 amino acids. Trimming at V came to 5 bases and at J to 4 bases, leaving 4 bases not matched to a gene. The CDR3 spells CASSFSSGGADTQYF. CDR3 nucleotides: TGTGCCAGTAGTTTCTCTAGCGGGGGGGCAGATACGCAGTATTTT.

This clone was counted a few times. The rearrangement links TRBV4-2 to TRBJ1-1, with D uncertain. The CDR3 spans 14 residues. Germline V gene data show CDR1 as LGHNA and CDR2 as YNFKEQ. Trimming pared 5 bases from V and 0 bases from J, leaving 10 bases between. The CDR3 loop is CASSERLLNTEAFF. In nucleotides, the CDR3 is TGTGCCAGCAGCGAACGACTACTGAACACTGAAGCTTTCTTT.